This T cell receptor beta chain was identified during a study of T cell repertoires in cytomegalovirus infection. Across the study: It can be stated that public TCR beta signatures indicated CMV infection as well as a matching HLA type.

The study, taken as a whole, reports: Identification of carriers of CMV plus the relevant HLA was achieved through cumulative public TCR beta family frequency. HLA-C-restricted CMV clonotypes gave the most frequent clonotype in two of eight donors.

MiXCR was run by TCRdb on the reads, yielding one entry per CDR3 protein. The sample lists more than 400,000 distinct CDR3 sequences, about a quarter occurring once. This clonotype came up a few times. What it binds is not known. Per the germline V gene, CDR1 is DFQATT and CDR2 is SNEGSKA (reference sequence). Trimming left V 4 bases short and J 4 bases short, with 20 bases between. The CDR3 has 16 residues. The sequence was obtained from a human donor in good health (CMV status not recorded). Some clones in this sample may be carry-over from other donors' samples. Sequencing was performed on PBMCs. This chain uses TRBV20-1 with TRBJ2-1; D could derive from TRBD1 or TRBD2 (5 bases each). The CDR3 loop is CSAKNEGLGVYNEQFF. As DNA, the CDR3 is TGCAGTGCTAAAAACGAGGGGCTCGGAGTATACAATGAGCAGTTCTTC.